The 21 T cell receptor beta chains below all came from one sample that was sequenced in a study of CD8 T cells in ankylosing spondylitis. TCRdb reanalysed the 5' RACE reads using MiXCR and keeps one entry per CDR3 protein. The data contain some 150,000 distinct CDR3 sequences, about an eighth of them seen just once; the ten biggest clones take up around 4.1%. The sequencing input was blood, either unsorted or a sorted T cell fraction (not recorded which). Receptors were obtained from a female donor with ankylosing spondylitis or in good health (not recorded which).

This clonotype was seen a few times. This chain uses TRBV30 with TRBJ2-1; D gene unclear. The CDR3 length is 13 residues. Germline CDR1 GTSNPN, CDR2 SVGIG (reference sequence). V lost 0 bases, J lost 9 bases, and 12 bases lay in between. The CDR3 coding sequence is TGTGCCTGGAGTGTATCTAAGGGTAGTGAGCAGTTCTTC. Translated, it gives CAWSVSKGSEQFF.

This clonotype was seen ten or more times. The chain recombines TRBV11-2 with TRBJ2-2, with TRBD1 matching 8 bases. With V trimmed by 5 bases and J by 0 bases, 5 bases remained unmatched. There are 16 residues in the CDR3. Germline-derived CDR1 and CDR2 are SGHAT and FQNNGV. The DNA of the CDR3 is TGTGCCAGCAGCCAGACAGGGGCCGCGAACACCGGGGAGCTGTTTTTT. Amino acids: CASSQTGAANTGELFF.

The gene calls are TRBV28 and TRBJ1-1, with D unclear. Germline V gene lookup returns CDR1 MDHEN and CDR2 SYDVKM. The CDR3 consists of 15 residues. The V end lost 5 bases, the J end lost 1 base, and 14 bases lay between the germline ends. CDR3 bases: TGTGCCAGCAGTGTGGGCGGCATGAGGAACACTGAAGCTTTCTTT. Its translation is CASSVGGMRNTEAFF.

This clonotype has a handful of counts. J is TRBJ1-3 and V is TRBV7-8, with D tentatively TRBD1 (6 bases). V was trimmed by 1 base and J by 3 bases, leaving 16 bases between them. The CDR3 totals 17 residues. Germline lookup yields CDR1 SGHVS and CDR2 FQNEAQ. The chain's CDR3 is CASSLVDRLALGNTIYF. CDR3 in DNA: TGTGCCAGCAGCTTAGTTGACAGGCTCGCTCTTGGAAACACCATATATTTT.

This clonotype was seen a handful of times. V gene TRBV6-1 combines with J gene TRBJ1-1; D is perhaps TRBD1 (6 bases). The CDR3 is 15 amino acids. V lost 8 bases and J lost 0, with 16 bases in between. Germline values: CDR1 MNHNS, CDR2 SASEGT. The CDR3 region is CASQRGASMNTEAFF. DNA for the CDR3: TGTGCCAGCCAACGGGGGGCCTCGATGAACACTGAAGCTTTCTTT.

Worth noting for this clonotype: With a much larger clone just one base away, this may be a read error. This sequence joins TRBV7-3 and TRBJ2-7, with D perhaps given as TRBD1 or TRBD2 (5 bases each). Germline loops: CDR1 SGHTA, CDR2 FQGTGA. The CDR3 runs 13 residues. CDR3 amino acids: CASSRDGAYEQCF. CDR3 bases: TGTGCCAGCAGCCGGGACGGAGCCTACGAGCAGTGCTTC.

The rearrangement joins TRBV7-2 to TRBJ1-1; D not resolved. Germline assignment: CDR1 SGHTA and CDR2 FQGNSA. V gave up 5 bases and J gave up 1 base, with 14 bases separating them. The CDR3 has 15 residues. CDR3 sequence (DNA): TGTGCCAGCAGCCCGCCGGGGAGACCGAACACTGAAGCTTTCTTT. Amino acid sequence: CASSPPGRPNTEAFF.

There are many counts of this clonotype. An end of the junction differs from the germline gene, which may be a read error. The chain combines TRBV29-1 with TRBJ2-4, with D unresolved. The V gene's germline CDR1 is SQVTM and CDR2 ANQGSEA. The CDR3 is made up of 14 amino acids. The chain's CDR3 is CSVEETRAQNIQYF. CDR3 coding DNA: TGCAGCGTTGAAGAGACCAGAGCCCAAAACATTCAGTACTTC.

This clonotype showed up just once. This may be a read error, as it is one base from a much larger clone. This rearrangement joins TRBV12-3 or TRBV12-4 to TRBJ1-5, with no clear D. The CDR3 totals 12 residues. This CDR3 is CASRLANQPRHF. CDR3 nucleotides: TGTGCCAGCCGGTTGGCAAATCAGCCCCGGCATTTT.

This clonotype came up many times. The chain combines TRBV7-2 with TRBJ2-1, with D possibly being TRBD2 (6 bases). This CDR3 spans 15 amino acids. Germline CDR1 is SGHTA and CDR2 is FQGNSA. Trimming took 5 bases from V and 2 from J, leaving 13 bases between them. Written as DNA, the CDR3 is TGTGCCAGCAGCGCCGGGACTCCTCCCTACAATGAGCAGTTCTTC. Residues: CASSAGTPPYNEQFF.

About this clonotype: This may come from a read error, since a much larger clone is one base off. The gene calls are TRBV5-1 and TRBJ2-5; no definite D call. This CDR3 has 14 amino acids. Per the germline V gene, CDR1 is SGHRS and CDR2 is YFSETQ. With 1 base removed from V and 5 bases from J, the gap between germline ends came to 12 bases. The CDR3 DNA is TGCGCCAGCAGCTTGAGCCATCGTGCGGAGACCCAGTACTTC. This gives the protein CASSLSHRAETQYF.

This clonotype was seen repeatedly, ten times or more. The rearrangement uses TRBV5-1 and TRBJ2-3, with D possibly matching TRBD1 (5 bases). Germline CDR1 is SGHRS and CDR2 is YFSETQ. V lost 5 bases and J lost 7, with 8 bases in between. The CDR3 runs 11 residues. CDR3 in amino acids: CASRGEYTQYF. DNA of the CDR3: TGCGCCAGCAGAGGGGAATATACGCAGTATTTT.

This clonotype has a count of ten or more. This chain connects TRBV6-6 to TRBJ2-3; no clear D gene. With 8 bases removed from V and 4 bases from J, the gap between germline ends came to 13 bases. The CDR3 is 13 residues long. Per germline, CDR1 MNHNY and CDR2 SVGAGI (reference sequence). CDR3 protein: CASSALASDTQYF. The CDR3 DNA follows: TGTGCCAGCTCCGCGCTGGCCTCAGATACGCAGTATTTT.

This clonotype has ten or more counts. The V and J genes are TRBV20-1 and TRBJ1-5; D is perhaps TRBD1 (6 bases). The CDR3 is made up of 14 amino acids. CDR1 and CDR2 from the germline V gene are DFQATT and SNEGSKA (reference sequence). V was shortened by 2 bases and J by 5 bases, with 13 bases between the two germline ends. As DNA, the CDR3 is TGCAGTGCTAGATCAGGGGTCGGTGATCAGCCCCAGCATTTT. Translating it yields CSARSGVGDQPQHF.

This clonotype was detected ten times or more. The CDR3, as DNA: TGTGCCAGCAGCTCGAATAACGGACAGGCGCGAAACATTCAGTACTTC. As protein: CASSSNNGQARNIQYF. The chain links TRBV5-5 to TRBJ2-4; TRBD1 matches 7 bases. V shed 3 bases and J 6 bases; nucleotides not matched to a gene: 12. The CDR3 is 16 amino acids. Germline loops: CDR1 SGHKS, CDR2 YYEKEE (reference sequence).

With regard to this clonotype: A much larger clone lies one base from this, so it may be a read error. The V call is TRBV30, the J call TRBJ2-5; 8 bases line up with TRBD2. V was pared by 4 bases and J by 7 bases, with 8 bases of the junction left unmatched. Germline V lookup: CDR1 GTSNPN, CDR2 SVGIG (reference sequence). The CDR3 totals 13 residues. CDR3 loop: CAWKSSGFATQYF. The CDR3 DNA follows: TGTGCCTGGAAGTCTAGCGGGTTTGCGACCCAGTACTTC.

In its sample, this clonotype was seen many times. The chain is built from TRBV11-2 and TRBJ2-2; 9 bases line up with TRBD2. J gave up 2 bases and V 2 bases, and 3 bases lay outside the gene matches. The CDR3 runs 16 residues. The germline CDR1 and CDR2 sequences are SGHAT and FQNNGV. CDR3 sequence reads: CASSLHSGSNTGELFF. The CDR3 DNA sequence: TGTGCCAGCAGCTTACATAGCGGGAGTAACACCGGGGAGCTGTTTTTT.

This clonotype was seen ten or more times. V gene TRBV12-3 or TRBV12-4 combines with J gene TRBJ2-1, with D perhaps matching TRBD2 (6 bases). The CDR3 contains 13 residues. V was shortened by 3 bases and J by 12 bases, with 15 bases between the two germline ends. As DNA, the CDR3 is TGTGCCAGCAGTTTCCGGGAAGCGGGCGGGCAGTTCTTC. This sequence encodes CASSFREAGGQFF.

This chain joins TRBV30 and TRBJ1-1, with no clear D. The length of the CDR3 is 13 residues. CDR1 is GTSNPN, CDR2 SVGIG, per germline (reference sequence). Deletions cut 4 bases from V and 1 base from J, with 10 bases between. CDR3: CAWTTSWNTEAFF. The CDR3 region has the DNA TGTGCCTGGACCACCAGCTGGAACACTGAAGCTTTCTTT.

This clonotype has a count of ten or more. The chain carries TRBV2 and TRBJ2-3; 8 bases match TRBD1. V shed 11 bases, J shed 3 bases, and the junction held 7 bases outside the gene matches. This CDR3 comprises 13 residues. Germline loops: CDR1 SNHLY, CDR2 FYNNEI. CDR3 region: CARRTGRTDTQYF. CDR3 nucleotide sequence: TGTGCCCGACGGACAGGGAGGACAGATACGCAGTATTTT.

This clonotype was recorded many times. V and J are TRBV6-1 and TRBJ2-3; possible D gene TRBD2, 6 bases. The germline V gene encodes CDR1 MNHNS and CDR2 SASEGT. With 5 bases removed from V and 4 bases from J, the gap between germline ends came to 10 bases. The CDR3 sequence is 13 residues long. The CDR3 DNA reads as TGTGCCAGCAGTCGAATAGCGGCAGATACGCAGTATTTT. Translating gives CASSRIAADTQYF.